The rows below give T cell receptor beta chains drawn from one sample of a study of T cells after yellow fever vaccination. TCRdb reprocessed the 5' RACE reads with MiXCR, giving one entry per CDR3 protein. The sample consists of roughly 250,000 distinct CDR3 sequences, 13% of them appearing once. The sequencing used CD4+ T cells sorted from PBMCs, collected 45 days after the yellow fever booster vaccination. These receptors originate from a man aged 25 to 45 who received the YFV17D yellow fever vaccine. CDR3s include the opening cysteine and the closing phenylalanine or tryptophan. D genes are given only for firm matches. Clone size is not always given. Where it is, it says once, few, many or a class for expanded clones.

size: many; D: TRBD1; J: TRBJ2-1; V: TRBV10-3; length: 14; CDR3: CATIEGAPFNEQFF; DNA: TGTGCCACGATCGAGGGGGCCCCTTTTAATGAGCAGTTCTTC
size: many; D: TRBD1; J: TRBJ1-5; V: TRBV20-1; length: 12; CDR3: CSGGQGNQPQHF; DNA: TGCAGTGGTGGACAGGGGAATCAGCCCCAGCATTTT
size: NA; D: NA; J: TRBJ2-7; V: TRBV5-1; length: 15; CDR3: CASSLQAAPQDEQYF; DNA: TGCGCCAGCAGCCTCCAAGCGGCCCCTCAAGACGAGCAGTACTTC
size: NA; D: NA; J: TRBJ1-2; V: TRBV5-1; length: 15; CDR3: CASSLEGGSNYGYTF; DNA: TGCGCCAGCAGCTTGGAGGGAGGATCTAACTATGGCTACACCTTC
size: few; D: TRBD2; J: TRBJ2-7; V: TRBV5-4; length: 14; CDR3: CASSMDSGIGEQYF; DNA: TGTGCCAGCAGCATGGATAGCGGGATTGGGGAGCAGTACTTC
size: NA; D: TRBD2; J: TRBJ2-5; V: TRBV20-1; length: 16; CDR3: CSARKYAGGNQETQYF; DNA: TGCAGTGCTAGAAAATATGCGGGAGGGAACCAAGAGACCCAGTACTTC
size: NA; D: NA; J: TRBJ2-7; V: TRBV20-1; length: 13; CDR3: CSANLGLNYEQYF; DNA: TGCAGTGCAAACCTGGGACTTAACTACGAGCAGTACTTC
size: few; D: NA; J: TRBJ1-1; V: TRBV5-1; length: 15; CDR3: CASSNGHSGGAEAFF; DNA: TGCGCCAGCAGCAATGGACACTCTGGCGGGGCTGAAGCTTTCTTT
size: NA; D: TRBD1; J: TRBJ2-5; V: TRBV7-9; length: 15; CDR3: CASSSTGWYRETQYF; DNA: TGTGCCAGCAGCTCGACAGGGTGGTATCGAGAGACCCAGTACTTC
size: NA; D: TRBD2; J: TRBJ2-3; V: TRBV20-1; length: 14; CDR3: CSARTSVSTDTQYF; DNA: TGCAGTGCTAGGACTAGCGTGAGCACAGATACGCAGTATTTT
size: few; D: NA; J: TRBJ1-4; V: TRBV28; length: 13; CDR3: CASFTTTNEKLFF; DNA: TGTGCCAGCTTCACTACAACTAATGAAAAACTGTTTTTT
size: NA; D: TRBD2; J: TRBJ2-2; V: TRBV7-2; length: 14; CDR3: CASSAAGGGGELFF; DNA: TGTGCCAGCAGCGCGGCGGGGGGGGGCGGGGAGCTGTTTTTT
size: NA; D: TRBD2; J: TRBJ2-7; V: TRBV2; length: 13; CDR3: CASIGGGYYEQYF; DNA: TGTGCCAGCATCGGGGGGGGTTACTACGAGCAGTACTTC
size: NA; D: TRBD2; J: TRBJ2-3; V: TRBV28; length: 12; CDR3: CASGRVADTQYF; DNA: TGTGCCAGCGGGAGGGTGGCAGATACGCAGTATTTT
size: medium-sized; D: TRBD2; J: TRBJ2-7; V: TRBV29-1; length: 15; CDR3: CSVWEGRDASYEQYF; DNA: TGCAGCGTGTGGGAGGGTCGGGACGCCTCCTACGAGCAGTACTTC
size: few; D: NA; J: TRBJ2-4; V: TRBV6-5; length: 15; CDR3: CASRGSGVAKNIQYF; DNA: TGTGCCAGCAGGGGCTCGGGAGTAGCCAAAAACATTCAGTACTTC
size: NA; D: NA; J: TRBJ2-5; V: TRBV20-1; length: 13; CDR3: CSARAGFQETQYF; DNA: TGCAGTGCTAGAGCAGGATTCCAAGAGACCCAGTACTTC
size: many; D: NA; J: TRBJ2-5; V: TRBV12-3/TRBV12-4; length: 16; CDR3: CASTPQGRTPQETQYF; DNA: TGTGCCAGCACCCCCCAAGGGCGGACACCTCAAGAGACCCAGTACTTC
size: NA; D: TRBD2; J: TRBJ2-1; V: TRBV7-3; length: 15; CDR3: CASSQGTSGWGEQFF; DNA: TGTGCCAGCAGCCAGGGGACTAGCGGATGGGGTGAGCAGTTCTTC
size: once; D: NA; J: TRBJ2-3; V: TRBV11-1; length: 13; CDR3: CASSLEQGTRMDF; DNA: TGTGCCAGCAGCTTAGAACAGGGGACTCGGATGGATTTT
size: NA; D: NA; J: TRBJ2-7; V: TRBV20-1; length: 16; CDR3: CCARETQGDRTYEQYF; DNA: TGCTGTGCTAGAGAAACCCAGGGAGACAGGACCTACGAGCAGTACTTC
size: NA; D: TRBD2; J: TRBJ2-3; V: TRBV12-3/TRBV12-4; length: 14; CDR3: CATRLAGAPDTQYF; DNA: TGTGCCACAAGACTAGCGGGAGCCCCAGATACGCAGTATTTT
size: few; D: TRBD1; J: TRBJ1-5; V: TRBV2; length: 13; CDR3: CASTWTGDQPQHF; DNA: TGTGCCAGCACCTGGACAGGAGATCAGCCCCAGCATTTT
size: many; D: NA; J: TRBJ2-7; V: TRBV6-5; length: 11; CDR3: CASSAGYEQYF; DNA: TGTGCCAGCAGTGCCGGGTACGAGCAGTACTTC
size: NA; D: NA; J: TRBJ1-5; V: TRBV20-1; length: 13; CDR3: CSARGTSNQPQHF; DNA: TGCAGTGCTAGAGGGACTAGCAATCAGCCCCAGCATTTT
size: NA; D: NA; J: TRBJ2-5; V: TRBV3-1; length: 15; CDR3: CASSQERQVVKTQYF; DNA: TGTGCCAGCAGCCAAGAGAGACAGGTTGTGAAGACCCAGTACTTC
size: NA; D: NA; J: TRBJ2-7; V: TRBV6-5; length: 15; CDR3: CASSYSSGLSYEQYF; DNA: TGTGCCAGCAGTTACTCGAGCGGACTTTCCTACGAGCAGTACTTC
size: many; D: NA; J: TRBJ2-6; V: TRBV7-2; length: 16; CDR3: CASSFDPGPGANVLTF; DNA: TGTGCCAGCAGCTTTGATCCAGGGCCCGGGGCCAACGTCCTGACTTTC
size: few; D: NA; J: TRBJ2-1; V: TRBV3-1; length: 12; CDR3: CASSQVGHEQFF; DNA: TGTGCCAGCAGCCAAGTGGGGCATGAGCAGTTCTTC
size: few; D: TRBD2; J: TRBJ2-7; V: TRBV12-3/TRBV12-4; length: 16; CDR3: CASRPLAGGPSIEQYF; DNA: TGTGCCAGCAGACCCTTAGCGGGAGGGCCTTCGATCGAGCAGTACTTC
size: NA; D: TRBD2; J: TRBJ2-2; V: TRBV6-1; length: 18; CDR3: CASSPRSSGRASIGELFF; DNA: TGTGCCAGCAGTCCAAGGTCTAGCGGGAGGGCCTCTATCGGGGAGCTGTTTTTT
size: NA; D: TRBD2; J: TRBJ2-1; V: TRBV20-1; length: 17; CDR3: CSATSLFSGISYNEQFF; DNA: TGCAGTGCTACATCACTCTTTAGCGGGATCTCCTACAATGAGCAGTTCTTC
size: NA; D: TRBD1; J: TRBJ2-2; V: TRBV6-2/TRBV6-3; length: 17; CDR3: CASSYGPGQGPPGELFF; DNA: TGTGCCAGCAGTTATGGACCGGGACAGGGCCCCCCCGGGGAGCTGTTTTTT
size: few; D: NA; J: TRBJ2-3; V: TRBV7-6; length: 13; CDR3: CASSPPEADTQYF; DNA: TGTGCCAGCAGCCCTCCCGAGGCAGATACGCAGTATTTT
size: NA; D: TRBD2; J: TRBJ2-3; V: TRBV5-1; length: 15; CDR3: CASLGSTSGSDTQYF; DNA: TGCGCCAGCTTGGGCTCGACTAGCGGCTCAGATACGCAGTATTTT
size: NA; D: TRBD2; J: TRBJ2-7; V: TRBV9; length: 15; CDR3: CASSAAGDPLYEQYF; DNA: TGTGCCAGCAGCGCCGCGGGAGACCCACTCTACGAGCAGTACTTC
size: few; D: NA; J: TRBJ1-2; V: TRBV20-1; length: 13; CDR3: CSAKEDSEYGYTF; DNA: TGCAGTGCGAAGGAGGACAGCGAATATGGCTACACCTTC
size: few; D: NA; J: TRBJ2-1; V: TRBV12-3/TRBV12-4; length: 14; CDR3: CASTTRTVYNEQFF; DNA: TGTGCCAGCACCACCCGGACTGTCTACAATGAGCAGTTCTTC
size: NA; D: NA; J: TRBJ2-1; V: TRBV20-1; length: 15; CDR3: CSARVGSLSNNEQFF; DNA: TGCAGTGCTAGAGTTGGTAGTCTCTCGAACAATGAGCAGTTCTTC